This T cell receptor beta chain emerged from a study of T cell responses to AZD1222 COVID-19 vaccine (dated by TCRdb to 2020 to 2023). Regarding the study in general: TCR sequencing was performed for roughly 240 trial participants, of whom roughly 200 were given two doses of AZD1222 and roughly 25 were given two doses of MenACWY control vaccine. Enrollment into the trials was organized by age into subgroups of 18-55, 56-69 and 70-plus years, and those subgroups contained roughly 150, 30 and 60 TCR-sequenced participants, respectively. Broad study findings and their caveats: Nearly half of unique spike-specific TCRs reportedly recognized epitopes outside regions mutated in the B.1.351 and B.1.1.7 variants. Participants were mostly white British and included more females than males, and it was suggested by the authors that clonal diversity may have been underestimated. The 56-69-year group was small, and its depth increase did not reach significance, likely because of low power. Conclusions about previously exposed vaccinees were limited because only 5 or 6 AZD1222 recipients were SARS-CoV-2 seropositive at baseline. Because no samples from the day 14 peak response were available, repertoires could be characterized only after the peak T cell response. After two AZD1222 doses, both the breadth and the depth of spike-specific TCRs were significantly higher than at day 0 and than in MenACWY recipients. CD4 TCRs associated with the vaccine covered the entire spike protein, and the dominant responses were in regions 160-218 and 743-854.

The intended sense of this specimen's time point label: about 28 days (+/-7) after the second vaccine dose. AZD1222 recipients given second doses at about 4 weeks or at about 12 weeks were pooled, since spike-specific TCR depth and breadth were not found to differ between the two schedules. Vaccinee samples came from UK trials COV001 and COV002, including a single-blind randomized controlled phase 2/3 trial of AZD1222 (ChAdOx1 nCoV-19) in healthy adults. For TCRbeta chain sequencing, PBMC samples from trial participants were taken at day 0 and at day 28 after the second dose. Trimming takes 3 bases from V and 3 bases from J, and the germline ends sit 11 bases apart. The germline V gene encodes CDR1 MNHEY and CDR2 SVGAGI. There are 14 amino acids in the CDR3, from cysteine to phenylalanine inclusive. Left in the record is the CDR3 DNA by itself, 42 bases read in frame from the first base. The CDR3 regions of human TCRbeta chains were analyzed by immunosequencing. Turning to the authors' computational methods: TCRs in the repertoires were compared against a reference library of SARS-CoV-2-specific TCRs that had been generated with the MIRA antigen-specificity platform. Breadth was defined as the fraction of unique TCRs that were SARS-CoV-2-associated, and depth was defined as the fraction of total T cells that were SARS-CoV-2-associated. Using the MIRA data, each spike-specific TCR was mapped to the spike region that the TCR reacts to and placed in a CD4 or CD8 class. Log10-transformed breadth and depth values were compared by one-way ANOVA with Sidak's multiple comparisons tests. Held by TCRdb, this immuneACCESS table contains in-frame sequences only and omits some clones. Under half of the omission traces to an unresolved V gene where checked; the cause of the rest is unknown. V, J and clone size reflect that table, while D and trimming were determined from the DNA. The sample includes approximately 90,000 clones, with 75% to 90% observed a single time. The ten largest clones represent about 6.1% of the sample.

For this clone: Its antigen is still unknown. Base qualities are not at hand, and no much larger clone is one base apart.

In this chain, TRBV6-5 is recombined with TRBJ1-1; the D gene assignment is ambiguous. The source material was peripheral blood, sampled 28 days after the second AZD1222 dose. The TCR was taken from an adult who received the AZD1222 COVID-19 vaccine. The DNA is TGTGCCAGCAGTTATAACATGGCTTACACTGAAGCTTTCTTT. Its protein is CASSYNMAYTEAFF.